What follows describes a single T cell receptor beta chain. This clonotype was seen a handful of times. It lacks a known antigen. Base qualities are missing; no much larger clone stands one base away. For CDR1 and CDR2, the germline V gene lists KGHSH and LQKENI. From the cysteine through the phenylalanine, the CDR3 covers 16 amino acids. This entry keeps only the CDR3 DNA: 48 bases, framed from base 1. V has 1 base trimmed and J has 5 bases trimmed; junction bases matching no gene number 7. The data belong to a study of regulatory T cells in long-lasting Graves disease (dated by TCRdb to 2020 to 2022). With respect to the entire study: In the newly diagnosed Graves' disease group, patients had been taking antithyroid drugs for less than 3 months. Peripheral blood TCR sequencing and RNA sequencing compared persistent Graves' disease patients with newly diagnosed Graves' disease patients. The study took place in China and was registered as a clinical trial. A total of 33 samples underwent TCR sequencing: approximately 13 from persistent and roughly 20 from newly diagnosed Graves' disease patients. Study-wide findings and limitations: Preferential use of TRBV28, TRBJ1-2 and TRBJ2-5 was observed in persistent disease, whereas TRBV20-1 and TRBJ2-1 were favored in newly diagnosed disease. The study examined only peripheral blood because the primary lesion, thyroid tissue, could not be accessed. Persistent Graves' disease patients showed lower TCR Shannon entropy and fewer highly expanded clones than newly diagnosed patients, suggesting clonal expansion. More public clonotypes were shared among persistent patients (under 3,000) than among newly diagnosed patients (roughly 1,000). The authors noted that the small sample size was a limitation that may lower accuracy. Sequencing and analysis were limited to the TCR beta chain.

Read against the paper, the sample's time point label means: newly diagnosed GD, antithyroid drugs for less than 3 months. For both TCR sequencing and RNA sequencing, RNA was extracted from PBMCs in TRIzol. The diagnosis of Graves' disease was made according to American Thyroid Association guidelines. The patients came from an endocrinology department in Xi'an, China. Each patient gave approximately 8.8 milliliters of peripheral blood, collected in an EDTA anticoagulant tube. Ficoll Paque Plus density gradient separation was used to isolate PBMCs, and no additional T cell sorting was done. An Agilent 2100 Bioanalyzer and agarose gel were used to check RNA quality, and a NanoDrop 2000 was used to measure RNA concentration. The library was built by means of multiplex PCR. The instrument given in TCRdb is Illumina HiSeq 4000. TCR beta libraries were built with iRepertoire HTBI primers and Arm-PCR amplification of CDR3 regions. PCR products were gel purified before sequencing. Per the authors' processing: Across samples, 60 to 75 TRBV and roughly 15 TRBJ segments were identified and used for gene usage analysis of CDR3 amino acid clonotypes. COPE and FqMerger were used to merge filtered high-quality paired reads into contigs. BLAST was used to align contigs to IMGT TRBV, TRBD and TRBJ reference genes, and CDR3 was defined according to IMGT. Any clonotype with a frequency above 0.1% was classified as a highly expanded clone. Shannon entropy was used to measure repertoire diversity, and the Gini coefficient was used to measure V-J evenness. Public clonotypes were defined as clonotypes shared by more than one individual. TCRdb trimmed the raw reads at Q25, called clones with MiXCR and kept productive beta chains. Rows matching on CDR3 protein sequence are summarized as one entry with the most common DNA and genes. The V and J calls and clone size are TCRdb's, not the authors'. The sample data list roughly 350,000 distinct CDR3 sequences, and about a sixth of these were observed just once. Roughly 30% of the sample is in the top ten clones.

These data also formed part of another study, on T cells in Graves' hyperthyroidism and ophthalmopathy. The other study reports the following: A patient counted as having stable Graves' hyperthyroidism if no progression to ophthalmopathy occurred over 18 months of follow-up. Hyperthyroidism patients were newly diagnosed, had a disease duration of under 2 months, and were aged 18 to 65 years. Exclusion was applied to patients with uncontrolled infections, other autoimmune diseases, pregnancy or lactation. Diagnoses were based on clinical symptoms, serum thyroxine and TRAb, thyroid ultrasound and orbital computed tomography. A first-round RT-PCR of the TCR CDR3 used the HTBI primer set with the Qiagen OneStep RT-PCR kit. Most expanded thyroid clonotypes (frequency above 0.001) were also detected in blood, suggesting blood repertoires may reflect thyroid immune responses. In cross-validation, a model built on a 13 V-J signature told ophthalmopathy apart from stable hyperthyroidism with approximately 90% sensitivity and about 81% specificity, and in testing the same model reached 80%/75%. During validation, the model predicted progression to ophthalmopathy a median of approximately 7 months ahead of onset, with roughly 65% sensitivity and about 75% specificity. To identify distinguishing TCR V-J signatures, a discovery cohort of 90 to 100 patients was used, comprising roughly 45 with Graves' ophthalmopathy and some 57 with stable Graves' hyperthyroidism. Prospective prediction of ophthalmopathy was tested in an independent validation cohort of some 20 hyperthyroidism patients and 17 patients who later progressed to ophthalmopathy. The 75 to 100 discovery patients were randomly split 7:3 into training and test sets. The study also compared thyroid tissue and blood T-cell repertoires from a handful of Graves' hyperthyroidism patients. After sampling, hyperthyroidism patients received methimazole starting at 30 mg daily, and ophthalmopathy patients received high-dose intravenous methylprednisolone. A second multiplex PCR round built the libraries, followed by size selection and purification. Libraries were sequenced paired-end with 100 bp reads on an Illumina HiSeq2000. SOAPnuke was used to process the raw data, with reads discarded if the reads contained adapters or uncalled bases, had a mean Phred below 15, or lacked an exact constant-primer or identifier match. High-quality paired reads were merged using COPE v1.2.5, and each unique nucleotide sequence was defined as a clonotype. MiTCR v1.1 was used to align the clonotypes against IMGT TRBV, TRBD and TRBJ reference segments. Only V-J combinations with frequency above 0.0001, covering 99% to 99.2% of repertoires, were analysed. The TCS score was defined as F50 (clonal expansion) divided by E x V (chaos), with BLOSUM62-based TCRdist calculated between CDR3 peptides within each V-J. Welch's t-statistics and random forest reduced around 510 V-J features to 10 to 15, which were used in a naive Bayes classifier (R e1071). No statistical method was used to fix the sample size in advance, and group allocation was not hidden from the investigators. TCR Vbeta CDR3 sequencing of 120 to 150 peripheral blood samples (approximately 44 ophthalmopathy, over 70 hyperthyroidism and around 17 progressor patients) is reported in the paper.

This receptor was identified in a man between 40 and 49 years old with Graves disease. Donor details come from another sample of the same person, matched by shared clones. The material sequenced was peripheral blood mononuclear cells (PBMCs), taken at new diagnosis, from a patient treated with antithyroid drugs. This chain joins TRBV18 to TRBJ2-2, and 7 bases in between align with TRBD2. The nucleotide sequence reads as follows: TGTGCCAGCTCACCACGTTCTGCGGGAGATACCGGGGAGCTGTTTTTT. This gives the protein CASSPRSAGDTGELFF.